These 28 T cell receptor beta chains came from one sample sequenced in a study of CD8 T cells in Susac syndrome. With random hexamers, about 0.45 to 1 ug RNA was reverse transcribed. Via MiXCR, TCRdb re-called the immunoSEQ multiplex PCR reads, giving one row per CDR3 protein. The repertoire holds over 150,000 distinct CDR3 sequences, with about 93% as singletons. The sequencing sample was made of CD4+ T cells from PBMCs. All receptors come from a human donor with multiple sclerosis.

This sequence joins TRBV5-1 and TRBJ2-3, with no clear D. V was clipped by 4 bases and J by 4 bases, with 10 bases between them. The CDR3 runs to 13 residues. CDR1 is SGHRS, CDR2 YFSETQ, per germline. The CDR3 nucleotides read TGCGCCAGCAGCCGCAGGTCCCCAGATACGCAGTATTTT. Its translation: CASSRRSPDTQYF.

CDR3 coding DNA: TGTGCCAGCAGCCCCGACAGGGACAACACCGGGGAGCTGTTTTTT. Its translation: CASSPDRDNTGELFF. The chain uses TRBV5-6 and TRBJ2-2; 7 positions match TRBD1. CDR1 is SGHDT and CDR2 is YYEEEE in the germline V gene. The V and J ends lost 4 bases and 2 bases, in that order; junction bases with no gene match: 5. The CDR3 spans 15 residues.

DNA of the CDR3: TGCGCCAGCAGCCGGGGGGGGTACAGTTACCAAGAGACCCAGTACTTC. Protein product: CASSRGGYSYQETQYF. The V and J genes are TRBV4-1 and TRBJ2-5, with 7 bases fitting TRBD2. The CDR3 totals 16 residues. Germline CDR1 reads MGHRA; CDR2 reads YSYEKL. V lost 4 bases and J lost 0; bases outside the gene matches: 8.

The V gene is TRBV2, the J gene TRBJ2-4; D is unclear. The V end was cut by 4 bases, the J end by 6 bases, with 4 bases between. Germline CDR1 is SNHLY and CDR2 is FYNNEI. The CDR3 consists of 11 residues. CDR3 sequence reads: CASSGRNIQYF. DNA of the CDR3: TGTGCCAGCAGTGGTCGAAACATTCAGTACTTC.

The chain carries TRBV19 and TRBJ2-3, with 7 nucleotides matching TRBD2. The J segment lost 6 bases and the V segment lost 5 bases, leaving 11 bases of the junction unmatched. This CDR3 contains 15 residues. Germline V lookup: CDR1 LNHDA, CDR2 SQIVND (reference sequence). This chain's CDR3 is CASSAPGLPSDTQYF. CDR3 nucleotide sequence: TGTGCCAGTAGTGCACCGGGACTACCTTCGGATACGCAGTATTTT.

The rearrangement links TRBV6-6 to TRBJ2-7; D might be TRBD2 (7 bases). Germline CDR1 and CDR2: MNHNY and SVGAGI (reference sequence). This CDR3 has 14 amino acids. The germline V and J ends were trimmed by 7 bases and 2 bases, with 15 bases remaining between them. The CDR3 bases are TGTGCCAGCAACCCCGGGGGGCGGGCCTACGAGCAGTACTTC. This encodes CASNPGGRAYEQYF.

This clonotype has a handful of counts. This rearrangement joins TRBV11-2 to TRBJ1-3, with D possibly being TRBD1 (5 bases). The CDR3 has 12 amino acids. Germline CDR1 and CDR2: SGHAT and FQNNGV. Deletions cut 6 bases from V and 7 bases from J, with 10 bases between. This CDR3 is CASSPEGNTIYF. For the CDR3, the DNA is TGTGCCAGCAGTCCCGAGGGGAACACCATATATTTT.

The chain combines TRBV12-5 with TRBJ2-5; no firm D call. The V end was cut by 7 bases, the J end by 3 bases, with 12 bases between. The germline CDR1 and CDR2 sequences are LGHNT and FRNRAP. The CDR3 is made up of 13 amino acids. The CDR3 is CASALGNKETQYF. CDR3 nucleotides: TGTGCTAGTGCCCTGGGGAACAAAGAGACCCAGTACTTC. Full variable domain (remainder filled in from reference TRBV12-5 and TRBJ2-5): DARVTQTPRHKVTEMGQEVTMRCQPILGHNTVFWYRQTMMQGLELLAYFRNRAPLDDSGMPKDRFSAEMPDATLATLKIQPSEPRDSAVYFCASALGNKETQYFGPGTRLLVL.

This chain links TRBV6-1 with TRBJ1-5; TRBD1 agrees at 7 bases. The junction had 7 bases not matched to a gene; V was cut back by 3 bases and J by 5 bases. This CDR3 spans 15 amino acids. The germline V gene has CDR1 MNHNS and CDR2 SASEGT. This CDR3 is CASSDGGTVDQPQHF. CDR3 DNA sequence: TGTGCCAGCAGTGACGGCGGGACAGTAGATCAGCCCCAGCATTTT.

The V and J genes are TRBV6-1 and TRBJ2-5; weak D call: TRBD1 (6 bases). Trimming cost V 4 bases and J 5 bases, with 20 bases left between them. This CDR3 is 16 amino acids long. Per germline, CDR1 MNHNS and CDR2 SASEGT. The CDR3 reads CASSVTGTLGWETQYF. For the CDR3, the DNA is TGTGCCAGCAGTGTTACTGGGACACTAGGATGGGAGACCCAGTACTTC.

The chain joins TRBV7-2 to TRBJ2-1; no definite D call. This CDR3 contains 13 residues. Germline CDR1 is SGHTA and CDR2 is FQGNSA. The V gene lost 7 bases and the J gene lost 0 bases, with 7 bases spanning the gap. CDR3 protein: CASILSSYNEQFF. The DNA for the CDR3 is TGTGCCAGCATCCTGAGCTCCTACAATGAGCAGTTCTTC.

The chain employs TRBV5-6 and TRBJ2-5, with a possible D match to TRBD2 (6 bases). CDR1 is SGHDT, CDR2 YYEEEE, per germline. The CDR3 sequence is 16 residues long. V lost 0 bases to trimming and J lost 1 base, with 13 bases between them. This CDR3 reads CASSLAERAGQETQYF. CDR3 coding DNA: TGTGCCAGCAGCTTGGCCGAGCGGGCAGGCCAAGAGACCCAGTACTTC.

CDR3 sequence: CSTTDQKETQYF. CDR3 sequence (DNA): TGCAGCACGACAGATCAAAAAGAGACCCAGTACTTC. The rearrangement uses TRBV29-1 and TRBJ2-5, with a possible D match to TRBD1 (5 bases). The CDR3 is made up of 12 amino acids. Trimming shortened V by 8 bases and J by 3 bases, and 13 bases separated the two germline ends. CDR1 is SQVTM, CDR2 ANQGSEA, per germline. Supplemented by reference TRBV29-1 and TRBJ2-5, the full variable domain reads SAVISQKPSRDICQRGTSLTIQCQVDSQVTMMFWYRQQPGQSLTLIATANQGSEATYESGFVIDKFPISRPNLTFSTLTVSNMSPEDSSIYLCSTTDQKETQYFGPGTRLLVL.

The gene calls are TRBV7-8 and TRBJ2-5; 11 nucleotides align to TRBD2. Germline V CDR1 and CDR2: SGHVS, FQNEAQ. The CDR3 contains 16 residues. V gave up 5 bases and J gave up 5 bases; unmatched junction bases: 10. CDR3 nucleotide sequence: TGTGCCAGCAGCCGGCGTGGTAGCGGGGGGGCGGAGACCCAGTACTTC. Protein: CASSRRGSGGAETQYF.

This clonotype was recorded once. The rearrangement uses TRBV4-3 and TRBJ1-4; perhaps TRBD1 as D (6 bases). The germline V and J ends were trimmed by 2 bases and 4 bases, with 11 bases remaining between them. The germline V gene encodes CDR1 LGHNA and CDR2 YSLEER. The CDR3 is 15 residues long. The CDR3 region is CASSQQQGNNEKLFF. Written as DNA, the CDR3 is TGCGCCAGCAGCCAACAACAGGGTAATAATGAAAAACTGTTTTTT.

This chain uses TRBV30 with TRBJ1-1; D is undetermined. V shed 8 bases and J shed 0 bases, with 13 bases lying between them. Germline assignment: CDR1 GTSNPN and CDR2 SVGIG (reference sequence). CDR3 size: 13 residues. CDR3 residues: CAGCPTLNTEAFF. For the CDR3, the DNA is TGTGCCGGTTGCCCTACTCTGAACACTGAAGCTTTCTTT.

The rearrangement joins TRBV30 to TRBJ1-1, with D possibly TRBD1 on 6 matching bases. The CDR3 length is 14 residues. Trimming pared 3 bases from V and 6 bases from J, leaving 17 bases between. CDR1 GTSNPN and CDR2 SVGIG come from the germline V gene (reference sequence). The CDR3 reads CAWRTERGGAEAFF. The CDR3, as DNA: TGTGCCTGGAGAACAGAAAGGGGGGGCGCTGAAGCTTTCTTT. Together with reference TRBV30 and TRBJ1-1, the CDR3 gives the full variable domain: SQTIHQWPATLVQPVGSPLSLECTVEGTSNPNLYWYRQAAGRGLQLLFYSVGIGQISSEVPQNLSASRPQDRQFILSSKKLLLSDSGFYLCAWRTERGGAEAFFGQGTRLTVV.

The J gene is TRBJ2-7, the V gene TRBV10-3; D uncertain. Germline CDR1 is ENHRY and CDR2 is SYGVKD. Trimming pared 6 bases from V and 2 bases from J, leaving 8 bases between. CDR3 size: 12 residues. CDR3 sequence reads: CAISRPTYEQYF. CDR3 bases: TGTGCCATCAGCCGACCGACCTACGAGCAGTACTTC.

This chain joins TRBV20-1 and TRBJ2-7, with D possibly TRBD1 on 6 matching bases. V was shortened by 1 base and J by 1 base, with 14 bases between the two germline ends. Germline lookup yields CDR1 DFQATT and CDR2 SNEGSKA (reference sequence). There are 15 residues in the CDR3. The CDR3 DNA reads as TGCAGTGCTAGAGGGGGGCTACCTGGGTCCTACGAGCAGTACTTC. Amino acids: CSARGGLPGSYEQYF.

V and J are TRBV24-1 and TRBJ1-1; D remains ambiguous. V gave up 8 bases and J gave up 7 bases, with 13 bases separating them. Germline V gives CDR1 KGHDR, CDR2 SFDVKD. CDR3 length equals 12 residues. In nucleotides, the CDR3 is TGTGCCACCAAAACTCTGGGTGGTGAAGCTTTCTTT. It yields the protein CATKTLGGEAFF.

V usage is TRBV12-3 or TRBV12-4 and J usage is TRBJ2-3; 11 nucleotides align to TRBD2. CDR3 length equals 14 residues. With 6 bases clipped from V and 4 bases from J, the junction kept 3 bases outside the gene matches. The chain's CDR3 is CASRTSGSADTQYF. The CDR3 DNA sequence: TGTGCCAGCAGAACTAGCGGGAGCGCAGATACGCAGTATTTT.

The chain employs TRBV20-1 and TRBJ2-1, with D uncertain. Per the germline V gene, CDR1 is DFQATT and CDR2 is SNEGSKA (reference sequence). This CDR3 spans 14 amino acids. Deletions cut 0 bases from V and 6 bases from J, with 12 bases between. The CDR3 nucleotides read TGCAGTGCTAGAGATATCGGGCTCAGCAATGAGCAGTTCTTC. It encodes CSARDIGLSNEQFF.

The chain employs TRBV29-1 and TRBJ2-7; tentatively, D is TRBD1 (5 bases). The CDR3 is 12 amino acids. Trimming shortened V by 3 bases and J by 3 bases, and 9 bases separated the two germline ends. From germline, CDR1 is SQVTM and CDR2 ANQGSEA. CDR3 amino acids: CSVEATGYEQYF. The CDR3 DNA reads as TGCAGCGTTGAGGCCACAGGCTACGAGCAGTACTTC.

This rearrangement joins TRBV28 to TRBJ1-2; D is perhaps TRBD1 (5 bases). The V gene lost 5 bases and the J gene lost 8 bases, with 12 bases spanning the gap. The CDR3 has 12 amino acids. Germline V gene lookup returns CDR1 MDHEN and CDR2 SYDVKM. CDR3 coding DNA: TGTGCCAGCAGTCTGGACAAGGCAGGCTACACCTTC. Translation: CASSLDKAGYTF.

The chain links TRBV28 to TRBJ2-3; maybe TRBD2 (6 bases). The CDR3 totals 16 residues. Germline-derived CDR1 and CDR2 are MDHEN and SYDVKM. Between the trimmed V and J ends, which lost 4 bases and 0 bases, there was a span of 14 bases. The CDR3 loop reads CASSSYQGGSTDTQYF. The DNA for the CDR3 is TGTGCCAGCAGTTCCTATCAGGGAGGAAGCACAGATACGCAGTATTTT. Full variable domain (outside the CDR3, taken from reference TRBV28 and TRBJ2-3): DVKVTQSSRYLVKRTGEKVFLECVQDMDHENMFWYRQDPGLGLRLIYFSYDVKMKEKGDIPEGYSVSREKKERFSLILESASTNQTSMYLCASSSYQGGSTDTQYFGPGTRLTVL.

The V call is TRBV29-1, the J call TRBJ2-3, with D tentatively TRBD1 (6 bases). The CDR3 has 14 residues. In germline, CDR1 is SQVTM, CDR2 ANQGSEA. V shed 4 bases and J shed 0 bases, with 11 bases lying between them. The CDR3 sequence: CSVVGADSTDTQYF. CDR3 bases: TGCAGCGTTGTGGGGGCGGACAGCACAGATACGCAGTATTTT.

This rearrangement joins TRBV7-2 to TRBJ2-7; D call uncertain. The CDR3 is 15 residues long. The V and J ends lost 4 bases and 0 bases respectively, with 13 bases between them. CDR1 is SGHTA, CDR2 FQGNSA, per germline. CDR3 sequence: CASSSQSSISYEQYF. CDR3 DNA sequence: TGTGCCAGCAGCTCCCAAAGTTCAATCTCCTACGAGCAGTACTTC.

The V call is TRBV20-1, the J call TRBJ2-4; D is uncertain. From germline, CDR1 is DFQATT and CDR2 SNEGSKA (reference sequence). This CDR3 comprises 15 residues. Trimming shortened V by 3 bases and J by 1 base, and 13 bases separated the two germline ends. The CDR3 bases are TGCAGTGCTAGGTTGGGGTCCGGGGCCAAAAACATTCAGTACTTC. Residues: CSARLGSGAKNIQYF.